This TCR beta chain is drawn from a study of T cell changes during pregnancy in multiple sclerosis. CDR3 length: 13 residues. Germline-derived CDR1 and CDR2 are SGHNT and YYREEE (reference sequence). V was shortened by 4 bases and J by 4 bases, with 11 bases between the two germline ends. Measured with immunoSEQ multiplex PCR; TCRdb has only the in-frame clones, and not every one. The sample records about 41,000 clones, approximately 91% being singletons. The source of this sequence is a female donor with multiple sclerosis, enrolled in a pregnancy study. Specimen: CD8+ T cells from peripheral blood mononuclear cells, collected in the third trimester of pregnancy. The chain employs TRBV5-4 and TRBJ1-1; weak D call: TRBD1 (6 bases). The CDR3 loop is CASSRQVSTEAFF. Written as DNA, the CDR3 is TGTGCCAGCAGCCGACAGGTGAGCACTGAAGCTTTCTTT.